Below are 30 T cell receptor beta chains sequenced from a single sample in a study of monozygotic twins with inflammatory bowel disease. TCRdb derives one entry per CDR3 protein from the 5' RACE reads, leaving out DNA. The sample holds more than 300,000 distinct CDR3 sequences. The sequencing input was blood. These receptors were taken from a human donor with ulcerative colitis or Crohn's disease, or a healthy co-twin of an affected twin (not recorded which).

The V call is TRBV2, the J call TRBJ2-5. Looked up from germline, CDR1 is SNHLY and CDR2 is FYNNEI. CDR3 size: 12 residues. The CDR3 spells CASSLDGETQYF.

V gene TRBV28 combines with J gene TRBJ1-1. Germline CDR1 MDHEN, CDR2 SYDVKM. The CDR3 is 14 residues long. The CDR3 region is CASTPGGEGTEAFF.

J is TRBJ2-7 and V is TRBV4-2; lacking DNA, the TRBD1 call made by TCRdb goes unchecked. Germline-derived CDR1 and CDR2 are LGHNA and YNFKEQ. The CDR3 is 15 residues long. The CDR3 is CASSQGDRDDYEQYF.

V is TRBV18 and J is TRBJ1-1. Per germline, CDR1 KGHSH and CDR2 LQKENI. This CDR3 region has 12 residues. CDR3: CASSPVGYEAFF.

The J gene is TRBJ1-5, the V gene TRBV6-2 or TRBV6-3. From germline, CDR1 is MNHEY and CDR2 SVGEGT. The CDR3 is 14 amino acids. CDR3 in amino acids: CASSYRQVRQPQHF.

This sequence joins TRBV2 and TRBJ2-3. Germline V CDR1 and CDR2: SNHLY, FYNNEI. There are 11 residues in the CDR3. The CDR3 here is CASTRTDTQYF.

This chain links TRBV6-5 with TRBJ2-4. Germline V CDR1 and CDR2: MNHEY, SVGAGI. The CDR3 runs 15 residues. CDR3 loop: CASSYSGIAKNIQYF.

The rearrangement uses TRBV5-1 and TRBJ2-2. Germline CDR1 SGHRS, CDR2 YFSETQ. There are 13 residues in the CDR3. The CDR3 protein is CASTEQNTGELFF.

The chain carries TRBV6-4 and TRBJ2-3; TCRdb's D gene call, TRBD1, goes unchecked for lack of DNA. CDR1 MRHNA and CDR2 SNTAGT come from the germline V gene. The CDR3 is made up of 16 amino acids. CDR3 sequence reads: CASSDDRGEVTDTQYF.

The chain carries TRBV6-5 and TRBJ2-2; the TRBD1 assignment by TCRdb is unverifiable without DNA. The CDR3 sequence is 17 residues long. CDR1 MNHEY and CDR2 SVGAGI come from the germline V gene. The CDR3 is CASSYSPGTGNAGELFF.

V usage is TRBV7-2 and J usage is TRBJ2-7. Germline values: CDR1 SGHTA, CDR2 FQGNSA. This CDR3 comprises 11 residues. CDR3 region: CASSTYYEQYF.

The CDR3 protein is CSARSPSGANTGELFF. The chain uses TRBV20-1 and TRBJ2-2. CDR1 and CDR2 from the germline V gene are DFQATT and SNEGSKA (reference sequence). CDR3 size: 16 residues.

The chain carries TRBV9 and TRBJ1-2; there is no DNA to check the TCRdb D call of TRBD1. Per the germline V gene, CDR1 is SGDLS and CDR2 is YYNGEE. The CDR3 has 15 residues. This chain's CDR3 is CASSSRTGSNYGYTF.

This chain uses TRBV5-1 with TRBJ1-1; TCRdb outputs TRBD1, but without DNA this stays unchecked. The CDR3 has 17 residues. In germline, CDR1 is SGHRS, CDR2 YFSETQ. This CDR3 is CASTPERGRGLATEAFF.

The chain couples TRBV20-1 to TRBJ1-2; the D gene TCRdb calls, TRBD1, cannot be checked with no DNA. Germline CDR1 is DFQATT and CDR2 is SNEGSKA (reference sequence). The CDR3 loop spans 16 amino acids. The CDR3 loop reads CSASDVGQGVYYGYTF.

CDR3 sequence: CASGPQADSNQPQHF. This chain joins TRBV9 and TRBJ1-5. This CDR3 has 15 residues. Looked up from germline, CDR1 is SGDLS and CDR2 is YYNGEE.

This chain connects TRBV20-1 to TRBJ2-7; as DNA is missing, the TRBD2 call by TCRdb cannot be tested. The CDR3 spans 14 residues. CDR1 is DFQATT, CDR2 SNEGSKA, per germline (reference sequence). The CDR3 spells CSASHLREIYEQYF.

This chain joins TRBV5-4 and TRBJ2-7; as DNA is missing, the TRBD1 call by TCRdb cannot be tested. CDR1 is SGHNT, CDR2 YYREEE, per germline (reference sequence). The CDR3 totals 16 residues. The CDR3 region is CASSLGGAGGFNEQYF.

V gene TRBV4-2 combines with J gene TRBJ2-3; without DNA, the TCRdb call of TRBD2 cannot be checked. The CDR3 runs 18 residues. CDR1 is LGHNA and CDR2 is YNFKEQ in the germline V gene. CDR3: CASSQVMLAGEHTDTQYF.

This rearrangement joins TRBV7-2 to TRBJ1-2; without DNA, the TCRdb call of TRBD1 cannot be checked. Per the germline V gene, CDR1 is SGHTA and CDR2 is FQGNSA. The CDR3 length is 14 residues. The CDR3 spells CASSLGGRPGGYTF.

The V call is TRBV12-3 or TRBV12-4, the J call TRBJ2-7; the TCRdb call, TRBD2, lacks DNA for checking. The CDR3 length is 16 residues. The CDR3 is CASSFRPVDSGGEQYF.

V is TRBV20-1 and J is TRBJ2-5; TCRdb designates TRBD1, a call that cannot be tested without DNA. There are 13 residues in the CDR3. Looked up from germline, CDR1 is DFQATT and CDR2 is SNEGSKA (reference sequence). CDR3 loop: CSATAGGWETQYF.

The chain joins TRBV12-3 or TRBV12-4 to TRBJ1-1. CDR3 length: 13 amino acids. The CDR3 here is CASSARVPTEAFF.

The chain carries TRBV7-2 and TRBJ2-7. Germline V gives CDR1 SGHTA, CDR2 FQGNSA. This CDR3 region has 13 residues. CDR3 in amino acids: CASSLASLYEQYF. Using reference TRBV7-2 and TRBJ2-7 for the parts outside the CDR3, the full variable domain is GAGVSQSPSNKVTEKGKDVELRCDPISGHTALYWYRQSLGQGLEFLIYFQGNSAPDKSGLPSDRFSAERTGGSVSTLTIQRTQQEDSAVYLCASSLASLYEQYFGPGTRLTVT.

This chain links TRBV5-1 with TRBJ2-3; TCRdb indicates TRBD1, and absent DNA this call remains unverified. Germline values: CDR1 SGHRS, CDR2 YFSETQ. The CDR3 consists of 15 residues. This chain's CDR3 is CASSLVGEGTDTQYF.

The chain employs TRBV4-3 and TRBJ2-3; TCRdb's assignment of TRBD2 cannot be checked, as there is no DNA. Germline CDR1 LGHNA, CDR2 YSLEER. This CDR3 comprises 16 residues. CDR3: CASSQGGSSGADTQYF.

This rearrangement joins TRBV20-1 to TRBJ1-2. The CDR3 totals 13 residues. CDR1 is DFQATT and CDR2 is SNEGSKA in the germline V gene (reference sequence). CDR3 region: CSARDRQPYGYTF.

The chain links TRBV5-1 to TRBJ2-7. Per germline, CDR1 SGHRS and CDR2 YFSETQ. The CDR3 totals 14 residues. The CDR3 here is CASSLSQGRYEQYF.

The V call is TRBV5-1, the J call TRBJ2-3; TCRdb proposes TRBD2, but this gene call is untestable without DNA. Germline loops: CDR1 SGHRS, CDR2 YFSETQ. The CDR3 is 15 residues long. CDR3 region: CASSLGTSGRDTQYF.

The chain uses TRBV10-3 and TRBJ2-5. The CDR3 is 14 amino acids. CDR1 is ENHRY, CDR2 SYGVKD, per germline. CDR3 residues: CAISESTATETQYF.